Listed below are T cell receptor beta chains from one sample, sequenced in a study of CXCR4 blockade with PD-1 therapy in pancreatic cancer. Assay used: immunoSEQ multiplex PCR; TCRdb lists only in-frame clones, some missing. The data show over 15,000 clones, over 60% seen once. Sequences were obtained from tumor tissue. The receptors shown here come from a human donor with pancreatic ductal adenocarcinoma. Both conserved end residues are part of each CDR3. A D gene is named only where the DNA matches it firmly. The size of a clone is reported for some rows only, either as once, few or many, or as a class for expanded clones.

CDR3nt: TGTGCCAGTAGTCCGGGACCAACTAAGACCCAGTACTTC
CDR3aa: CASSPGPTKTQYF
len: 13
abundance: NA
v_gene: TRBV19
j_gene: TRBJ2-5
d_gene: NA

CDR3nt: TGTGCCAGCACCCCTGGGACAGCGAACACCGGGGAGCTGTTTTTT
CDR3aa: CASTPGTANTGELFF
len: 15
abundance: NA
v_gene: TRBV12-5
j_gene: TRBJ2-2
d_gene: TRBD1

CDR3nt: TGTGCCATCAGTGTATTAGCGGGAACCGGGGAGCTGTTTTTT
CDR3aa: CAISVLAGTGELFF
len: 14
abundance: NA
v_gene: TRBV6-8
j_gene: TRBJ2-2
d_gene: TRBD2

CDR3nt: TGTGCCAGCAGTCCCCTAGGCGCCGGTCTGTACTTC
CDR3aa: CASSPLGAGLYF
len: 12
abundance: NA
v_gene: TRBV6-8
j_gene: TRBJ2-7
d_gene: NA

CDR3nt: TGTGCCAGCAGTTTGGGCGGAGCGCATTTGGAGACCCAGTACTTC
CDR3aa: CASSLGGAHLETQYF
len: 15
abundance: NA
v_gene: TRBV28
j_gene: TRBJ2-5
d_gene: NA

CDR3nt: TGTGCCAGTGCGGGAGATTGGTCCAATGAGCAGTTCTTC
CDR3aa: CASAGDWSNEQFF
len: 13
abundance: once
v_gene: TRBV19
j_gene: TRBJ2-1
d_gene: TRBD2

CDR3nt: TGCGCCAGCAGCTTCTTGACAGATAAGAACACTGAAGCTTTCTTT
CDR3aa: CASSFLTDKNTEAFF
len: 15
abundance: NA
v_gene: TRBV5-1
j_gene: TRBJ1-1
d_gene: NA

CDR3nt: TGTGCCAGCTCACCACTGGGGATGCTAGCGGGCAGCACAGATACGCAGTATTTT
CDR3aa: CASSPLGMLAGSTDTQYF
len: 18
abundance: NA
v_gene: TRBV18
j_gene: TRBJ2-3
d_gene: TRBD2

CDR3nt: TGTGCCAGTAGTCCCCATCCTAGCGGTCCCAGGAATGAGCAGTTCTTC
CDR3aa: CASSPHPSGPRNEQFF
len: 16
abundance: few
v_gene: TRBV19
j_gene: TRBJ2-1
d_gene: TRBD2

CDR3nt: TGCGCCAGCAGTCATACCGACAGGGATATGGCTTTCTTT
CDR3aa: CASSHTDRDMAFF
len: 13
abundance: few
v_gene: TRBV4-1
j_gene: TRBJ1-1
d_gene: TRBD1

CDR3nt: TGTGCCAGTAGTATGCGGGACAGCCTCTCTGGAAACACCATATATTTT
CDR3aa: CASSMRDSLSGNTIYF
len: 16
abundance: NA
v_gene: TRBV19
j_gene: TRBJ1-3
d_gene: TRBD1

CDR3nt: TGTGCCAGTACCACAGGGCACTATAATTCACCCCTCCACTTT
CDR3aa: CASTTGHYNSPLHF
len: 14
abundance: NA
v_gene: TRBV19
j_gene: TRBJ1-6
d_gene: NA

CDR3nt: TGTGCCAGCAGCTTAGCGACCGGACAGGCTAATGAAAAACTGTTTTTT
CDR3aa: CASSLATGQANEKLFF
len: 16
abundance: NA
v_gene: TRBV7-6
j_gene: TRBJ1-4
d_gene: TRBD1

CDR3nt: TGTGCCACCAGCAGGGGGAGGATGGGGGCTCGGGAGACCCAGTACTTC
CDR3aa: CATSRGRMGARETQYF
len: 16
abundance: NA
v_gene: TRBV15
j_gene: TRBJ2-5
d_gene: NA

CDR3nt: TGTGCCAGCAGCCAAGATCACAGCCCTGGAAACACCATATATTTT
CDR3aa: CASSQDHSPGNTIYF
len: 15
abundance: NA
v_gene: TRBV14
j_gene: TRBJ1-3
d_gene: NA

CDR3nt: TGTGCCAGCACCCACACCGGGGAGCTGTTTTTT
CDR3aa: CASTHTGELFF
len: 11
abundance: NA
v_gene: TRBV12-5
j_gene: TRBJ2-2
d_gene: NA

CDR3nt: TGCAGCGTTACGGATACTGGTATCCATGAGCAGTTCTTC
CDR3aa: CSVTDTGIHEQFF
len: 13
abundance: once
v_gene: TRBV29-1
j_gene: TRBJ2-1
d_gene: NA

CDR3nt: TGTGCCAGCAGGGGGGCCTCTGGGGCCAACGTCCTGACTTTC
CDR3aa: CASRGASGANVLTF
len: 14
abundance: NA
v_gene: TRBV28
j_gene: TRBJ2-6
d_gene: NA

CDR3nt: TGTGCCAGTAGTCGGTTGGGGGAGGGCCAAGAGACCCAGTACTTC
CDR3aa: CASSRLGEGQETQYF
len: 15
abundance: NA
v_gene: TRBV19
j_gene: TRBJ2-5
d_gene: TRBD2

CDR3nt: TGCAGCGTTGCGGTCTGGGCAGATACGCAGTATTTT
CDR3aa: CSVAVWADTQYF
len: 12
abundance: NA
v_gene: TRBV29-1
j_gene: TRBJ2-3
d_gene: NA